This TCR beta chain was found in a study of tumor-infiltrating lymphocytes in primary liver carcinoma. Reverse transcription of about 500 ng total RNA with a constant-region primer produced TCR beta cDNA. ARM-PCR was slightly modified, and three nested multiplex PCR rounds with it gave rise to the TCR beta libraries. The first two PCR rounds used TRBV1-TRBV30 forward primers with a C-beta reverse primer, around 10 cycles each. TCRdb called the multiplex PCR reads again in MiXCR, with one record for every CDR3 protein. Here the sample spans approximately 110,000 distinct CDR3 sequences, approximately 64% being singletons. Between about 17 and 34 mg of unsorted bulk tissue served as the source from which RNA and DNA were co-extracted. Germline loops: CDR1 MGHDK, CDR2 SYGVNS. V gave up 7 bases and J gave up 6 bases, with 9 bases separating them. The CDR3 loop spans 12 amino acids.

Sequencing used liver tumor tissue from sampling region 3. Documented subset: tumor region T3, left-lateral pole. This chain uses TRBV25-1 with TRBJ2-2; unclear D gene. This TCR was recovered from an older woman with primary liver carcinoma and hepatitis B virus infection. The CDR3 DNA reads TGTGCCAGCATGTTAGGTCCCGGGGAGCTGTTTTTT. Encoded protein: CASMLGPGELFF.